One and the same sample provided the 27 T cell receptor beta chains below, sequenced in a study of T-cell memory formation after mild COVID-19. TCRdb ran MiXCR on the 5' RACE reads and lists one entry per CDR3 protein. The sample has approximately 580,000 distinct CDR3 sequences; around 21% are singletons. Sequencing used PBMCs or a T cell subset sorted from them (not recorded which). These receptors were taken from an adult woman who had mild COVID-19 (a few samples of this study predate the infection). Cell type and time point are not known.

The chain carries TRBV7-9 and TRBJ1-1; maybe TRBD1 (5 bases). There are 13 residues in the CDR3. The germline V gene has CDR1 SEHNR and CDR2 FQNEAQ (reference sequence). Trimming pared 3 bases from V and 8 bases from J, leaving 13 bases between. The CDR3 sequence: CASSFGAGGEAFF. In DNA form, the CDR3 reads TGTGCCAGCAGCTTCGGCGCTGGGGGAGAAGCTTTCTTT.

This clonotype was seen only a few times. CDR3 amino acids: CASSRTTNTEAFF. The CDR3 nucleotides read TGCGCCAGCAGCCGGACCACAAACACTGAAGCTTTCTTT. The chain joins TRBV5-1 to TRBJ1-1; no reliable D call. Germline V gene lookup returns CDR1 SGHRS and CDR2 YFSETQ. V was trimmed by 4 bases and J by 2 bases, leaving 9 bases between them. The CDR3 consists of 13 residues.

The CDR3: CASKGGGAYNEQFF. CDR3 sequence (DNA): TGTGCCAGCAAAGGCGGGGGGGCCTACAATGAGCAGTTCTTC. The chain recombines TRBV6-5 with TRBJ2-1, with 9 bases lining up with TRBD2. Trimming removed 7 bases from V and 2 bases from J; junction bases left unmatched: 3. CDR1 is MNHEY and CDR2 is SVGAGI in the germline V gene. This CDR3 comprises 14 residues.

This clonotype has more than one count but fewer than ten. For the CDR3, the DNA is TGTGCCAGCAGCTTGGGATCCGGGATGACGCCCCAGCATTTT. It translates to CASSLGSGMTPQHF. This rearrangement joins TRBV7-6 to TRBJ1-5; D not resolved. The CDR3 runs to 14 residues. V dropped 3 bases and J dropped 9 bases, with 15 bases sitting between them. CDR1 is SGHVS and CDR2 is FNYEAQ in the germline V gene.

This clonotype was counted a few times. The genes are TRBV5-5 and TRBJ2-7; no definite D call. CDR3 length equals 14 residues. CDR1 is SGHKS and CDR2 is YYEKEE in the germline V gene (reference sequence). Between the trimmed V and J ends, which lost 0 bases and 0 bases, there was a span of 7 bases. The CDR3 spells CASSLAVISYEQYF. The CDR3 DNA reads TGTGCCAGCAGCTTGGCAGTCATCTCCTACGAGCAGTACTTC.

V usage is TRBV7-3 and J usage is TRBJ2-5, with 7 bases fitting TRBD1. V trimming: 5 bases; J trimming: 4 bases; junction bases outside the gene matches: 13. The CDR3 runs to 16 residues. Germline loops: CDR1 SGHTA, CDR2 FQGTGA. The CDR3 DNA reads as TGTGCCAGCAGCGGCCCCGGACAGGCCTTTCGAGAGACCCAGTACTTC. Translation: CASSGPGQAFRETQYF.

The chain uses TRBV12-3 or TRBV12-4 and TRBJ2-7; D gene ambiguous. This CDR3 spans 13 amino acids. With 1 base removed from V and 8 bases from J, the gap between germline ends came to 12 bases. The CDR3 nucleotides are TGTGCCAGCAGTTTAGACACTCCCGGGCAGCAGTACTTC. This encodes CASSLDTPGQQYF.

The genes are TRBV4-1 and TRBJ1-2; D is unclear. Germline-derived CDR1 and CDR2 are MGHRA and YSYEKL. V was pared by 1 base and J by 4 bases, with 10 bases between. CDR3 length: 14 residues. CDR3 sequence reads: CASSQVEVSYGYTF. The DNA for the CDR3 is TGCGCCAGCAGCCAAGTGGAGGTGAGCTATGGCTACACCTTC.

With regard to this clonotype: The CDR3 carries no conserved terminal phenylalanine or tryptophan, so it likely arises from a read error. The DNA is left out, because the CDR3 cannot be placed on it with certainty; the CDR3 is given as TCRdb lists it. The CDR3 sequence is CAWSTGQVLYI. The chain couples TRBV30 to TRBJ2-1; the table's D gene call, TRBD1, was not cross checked with the DNA. Germline CDR1 is GTSNPN and CDR2 is SVGIG (reference sequence). The CDR3 is made up of 11 amino acids, end residues included.

This clonotype was seen a single time. The chain joins TRBV27 to TRBJ2-3; possible D gene TRBD1, 7 bases. Germline V gives CDR1 MNHEY, CDR2 SMNVEV (reference sequence). The CDR3 totals 16 residues. Between the trimmed V and J ends, which lost 7 bases and 3 bases, there was a span of 20 bases. The CDR3 here is CASKPQGGLWTDTQYF. The CDR3 nucleotides read TGTGCCAGCAAACCCCAGGGGGGATTATGGACAGATACGCAGTATTTT.

The V and J genes are TRBV7-6 and TRBJ2-2, with 13 nucleotides matching TRBD2. This CDR3 has 18 residues. V shed 4 bases, J shed 1 base, and the junction held 6 bases outside the gene matches. Germline lookup yields CDR1 SGHVS and CDR2 FNYEAQ. CDR3 residues: CASSWTSGSEMNTGELFF. CDR3 coding DNA: TGTGCCAGCAGCTGGACTAGCGGGAGTGAAATGAACACCGGGGAGCTGTTTTTT.

There are a few counts of this clonotype. This chain joins TRBV4-2 and TRBJ2-3; 9 bases match TRBD2. The CDR3 is 17 residues long. CDR1 and CDR2 (germline): LGHNA, YNFKEQ. Germline trimming cut 1 base from V and 1 base from J; bases unmatched to any gene: 6. CDR3 nucleotide sequence: TGTGCCAGCAGCCAAGTCCTCCAGCGGGGGGGCACAGATACGCAGTATTTT. Translation: CASSQVLQRGGTDTQYF.

The chain joins TRBV9 to TRBJ2-3; D possibly matches TRBD1 or TRBD2 (6 bases each). The germline V and J ends were trimmed by 3 bases and 0 bases, with 11 bases remaining between them. The CDR3 contains 15 residues. Germline V gene lookup returns CDR1 SGDLS and CDR2 YYNGEE. For the CDR3, the DNA is TGTGCCAGCAGCGGCGGGACAACTAGCACAGATACGCAGTATTTT. Encoded protein: CASSGGTTSTDTQYF.

The genes are TRBV18 and TRBJ2-7; D not resolved. The CDR3 spans 15 residues. Germline CDR1 and CDR2: KGHSH and LQKENI. The ends were cut back, 2 bases at V and 5 bases at J, with 16 bases in the middle. This chain's CDR3 is CASSPMTGSFNEQYF. The DNA of the CDR3 is TGTGCCAGCTCACCAATGACTGGTTCGTTTAACGAGCAGTACTTC. Complete variable domain (other parts from reference TRBV18 and TRBJ2-7): NAGVMQNPRHLVRRRGQEARLRCSPMKGHSHVYWYRQLPEEGLKFMVYLQKENIIDESGMPKERFSAEFPKEGPSILRIQQVVRGDSAAYFCASSPMTGSFNEQYFGPGTRLTVT.

The rearrangement uses TRBV4-3 and TRBJ1-2; a weak D match, TRBD1 (5 bases). V lost 0 bases and J 2 bases, leaving 13 bases between the germline ends. CDR1 LGHNA and CDR2 YSLEER come from the germline V gene. The CDR3 consists of 16 residues. CDR3: CASSQDLGGPNYGYTF. The CDR3 DNA reads TGCGCCAGCAGCCAAGACCTGGGGGGTCCAAACTATGGCTACACCTTC.

The chain uses TRBV6-1 and TRBJ2-5; 10 nucleotides align to TRBD1. J lost 5 bases, V lost 6 bases, and 9 bases had no gene match. This CDR3 has 15 residues. From germline, CDR1 is MNHNS and CDR2 SASEGT. The CDR3 DNA reads as TGTGCCAGCAGACGGACAGGGGGAGGTGCGGAGACCCAGTACTTC. Translation: CASRRTGGGAETQYF.

This clonotype was seen a few times. The chain has TRBV20-1 and TRBJ2-2, with a weak D call TRBD1 (8 bases). CDR3 length: 18 amino acids. The germline V gene has CDR1 DFQATT and CDR2 SNEGSKA (reference sequence). V was cut by 3 bases and J by 6 bases, with 26 bases left in between. The chain's CDR3 is CSASGRFLAGGASGELFF. CDR3 coding DNA: TGCAGTGCTAGCGGGAGGTTTCTGGCAGGGGGCGCCTCCGGGGAGCTGTTTTTT.

The table lists this clonotype with a few counts. The rearrangement links TRBV7-2 to TRBJ2-4; D gene uncertain. The CDR3 has 14 residues. Trimming shortened V by 5 bases and J by 7 bases, and 15 bases separated the two germline ends. Per germline, CDR1 SGHTA and CDR2 FQGNSA. DNA of the CDR3: TGTGCCAGCAGCCAAACGTACGGGTCCAACATTCAGTACTTC. The encoded protein is CASSQTYGSNIQYF.

This clonotype was detected only a few times. The genes are TRBV7-2 and TRBJ2-7; D is ambiguous. This CDR3 is 14 amino acids long. The germline gives CDR1 SGHTA, CDR2 FQGNSA. The ends were cut back, 5 bases at V and 5 bases at J, with 16 bases in the middle. CDR3: CASSPTTHGNEQYF. The CDR3 region has the DNA TGTGCCAGCAGCCCTACAACGCACGGCAACGAGCAGTACTTC.

The chain carries TRBV5-5 and TRBJ2-7; the D is unclear. The V gene lost 4 bases and the J gene lost 7 bases, with 12 bases spanning the gap. CDR3 length equals 12 residues. Germline V gene lookup returns CDR1 SGHKS and CDR2 YYEKEE (reference sequence). The chain's CDR3 is CASSPPGFEQYF. The CDR3, as DNA: TGTGCCAGCAGCCCGCCGGGCTTTGAGCAGTACTTC.

This clonotype showed up just a few times. The chain carries TRBV7-2 and TRBJ2-5, with D perhaps being TRBD1 or TRBD2 (7 bases each). CDR3 size: 16 residues. Trimming left V 1 base short and J 1 base short, with 13 bases between. Germline CDR1 SGHTA, CDR2 FQGNSA. The CDR3 nucleotides are TGTGCCAGCAGCTTAGGGCAGGGGGGGTCCCAAGAGACCCAGTACTTC. It yields the protein CASSLGQGGSQETQYF.

The rearrangement links TRBV15 to TRBJ1-6; no reliable D call. The CDR3 sequence is 12 residues long. Deletions cut 4 bases from V and 7 bases from J, with 5 bases between. Germline V CDR1 and CDR2: LNHNV, YYDKDF (reference sequence). The CDR3 here is CATSTANSPLHF. The CDR3 region has the DNA TGTGCCACCAGCACCGCAAATTCACCCCTCCACTTT.

This clonotype was counted only a few times. V gene TRBV4-3 combines with J gene TRBJ2-2; D tentatively reads TRBD1 or TRBD2 (5 bases each). This CDR3 region has 15 residues. V shed 0 bases and J shed 6 bases, with 11 bases lying between them. Germline assignment: CDR1 LGHNA and CDR2 YSLEER. The CDR3 is CASSQDFEGSGELFF. CDR3 bases: TGCGCCAGCAGCCAAGATTTCGAGGGGTCCGGGGAGCTGTTTTTT.

A few counts support this clonotype. V and J are TRBV29-1 and TRBJ2-3, with TRBD2 matching 12 bases. This CDR3 region has 17 residues. Per germline, CDR1 SQVTM and CDR2 ANQGSEA. J gave up 0 bases and V 4 bases, and 8 bases lay outside the gene matches. CDR3: CSVGGTSGLPSTDTQYF. The CDR3 DNA reads as TGCAGCGTTGGCGGGACTAGCGGGCTTCCTAGCACAGATACGCAGTATTTT.

This clonotype was counted at least ten times. The chain employs TRBV5-1 and TRBJ1-1; 7 bases agree with TRBD1. Unmatched junction bases numbered 3, after V lost 4 bases and J lost 3 bases. Germline V gene data show CDR1 as SGHRS and CDR2 as YFSETQ. This CDR3 has 13 amino acids. The chain's CDR3 is CASSPRGDTEAFF. The CDR3 bases are TGCGCCAGCAGCCCCAGGGGGGACACTGAAGCTTTCTTT.

This clonotype appeared a few times. The chain recombines TRBV11-2 with TRBJ2-1, with 9 bases that match TRBD2. This CDR3 is 16 amino acids long. Per the germline V gene, CDR1 is SGHAT and CDR2 is FQNNGV. J was trimmed by 7 bases and V by 4 bases; bases with no gene match: 11. The CDR3 is CASSSSWAGGLNEQFF. DNA of the CDR3: TGTGCCAGCAGCTCGTCCTGGGCGGGGGGGCTAAATGAGCAGTTCTTC.

The chain employs TRBV7-9 and TRBJ2-2, with a tentative D call TRBD1 (5 bases). The V gene lost 6 bases and the J gene lost 0 bases, with 11 bases spanning the gap. CDR3 length: 15 amino acids. CDR1 and CDR2 (germline): SEHNR, FQNEAQ (reference sequence). For the CDR3, the DNA is TGTGCCAGCAGTACAGGACCGACGAACACCGGGGAGCTGTTTTTT. Its translation is CASSTGPTNTGELFF.